This T cell receptor (beta chain) was captured in a study of blood T cell repertoires in COVID-19. Study-level information: Collection of acute and convalescent COVID-19 samples took place in the United States, Italy and Spain.

V lost 7 bases to trimming and J lost 1 base; unmatched junction nucleotides: 6. Germline V gene lookup returns CDR1 KGHSH and CDR2 LQKENI. This CDR3 is 15 amino acids long. Sequencing used immunoSEQ multiplex PCR; TCRdb keeps in-frame clones, though not all of them. The data show roughly 82,000 clones, with around 90% seen just once and about 1% held by the top ten. The V call is TRBV18, the J call TRBJ2-3, with 9 bases identical to TRBD1. The TCR comes from a woman between 45 and 60 years old in a cohort sampled during active COVID-19. Sequencing input: peripheral blood. The CDR3 nucleotides are TGTGCCAGCTGCAGACAGGGGGATGGCACAGATACGCAGTATTTT. This gives the protein CASCRQGDGTDTQYF.